Given below is one T cell receptor beta chain in context. No antigen is known for it. The record originates from a study of CXCR3-negative and CXCR3-positive naive CD8 T cells. Study-wide results and caveats: CXCR3-positive naive cells carried more hydrophobic TRB CDR3s than CXCR3-negative naive cells did. The study inferred TCR strength from TRB CDR3 properties and found comparable surface CD5 between naive subsets.

UMI-tagged TRB cDNA libraries were built via 5' RACE. TCRdb re-called the 5' RACE reads and catalogs CDR3 proteins one per entry, DNA excluded. The sample totals some 130,000 distinct CDR3 sequences. This CDR3 is 14 amino acids long. Germline lookup yields CDR1 MNHEY and CDR2 SVGAGI. What was sequenced was naive CXCR3- CD8+ T cells from blood. Subset in this sample: CD45RO-CCR7+CD27+CD95- naive CD8+ T cells lacking CXCR3 (TNR3-). This rearrangement joins TRBV6-5 to TRBJ1-1. The clonotype was recovered from a human donor in good health. Some clones in this sample may be carry-over from other donors' samples. Here the CDR3 reads CASSPQKADTEAFF.